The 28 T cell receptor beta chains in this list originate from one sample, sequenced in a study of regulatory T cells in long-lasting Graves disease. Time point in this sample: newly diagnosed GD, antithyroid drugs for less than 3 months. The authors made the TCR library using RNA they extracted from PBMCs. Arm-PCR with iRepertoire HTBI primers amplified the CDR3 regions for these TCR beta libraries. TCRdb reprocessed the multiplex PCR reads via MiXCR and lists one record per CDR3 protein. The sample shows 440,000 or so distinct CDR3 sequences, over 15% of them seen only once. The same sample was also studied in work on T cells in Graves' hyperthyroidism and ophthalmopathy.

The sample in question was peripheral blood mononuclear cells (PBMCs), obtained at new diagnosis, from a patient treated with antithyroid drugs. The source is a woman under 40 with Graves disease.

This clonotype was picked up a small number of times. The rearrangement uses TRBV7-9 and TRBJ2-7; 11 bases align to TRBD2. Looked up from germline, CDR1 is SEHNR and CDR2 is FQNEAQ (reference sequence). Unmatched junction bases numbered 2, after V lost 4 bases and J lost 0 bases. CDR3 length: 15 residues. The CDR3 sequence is CASSSSGRSSYEQYF. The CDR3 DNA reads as TGTGCCAGCAGCTCTAGCGGGAGGAGCTCCTACGAGCAGTACTTC.

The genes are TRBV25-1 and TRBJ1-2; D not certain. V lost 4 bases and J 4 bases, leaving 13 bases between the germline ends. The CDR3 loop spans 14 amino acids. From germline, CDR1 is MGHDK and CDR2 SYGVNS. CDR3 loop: CASSVSDPSYGYTF. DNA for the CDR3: TGTGCCAGCAGTGTTTCGGACCCATCCTATGGCTACACCTTC.

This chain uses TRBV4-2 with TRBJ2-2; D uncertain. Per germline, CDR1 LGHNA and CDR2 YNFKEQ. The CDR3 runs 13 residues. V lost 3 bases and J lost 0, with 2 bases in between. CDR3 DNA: TGTGCCAGCAGCCATGCGAACACCGGGGAGCTGTTTTTT. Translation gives CASSHANTGELFF.

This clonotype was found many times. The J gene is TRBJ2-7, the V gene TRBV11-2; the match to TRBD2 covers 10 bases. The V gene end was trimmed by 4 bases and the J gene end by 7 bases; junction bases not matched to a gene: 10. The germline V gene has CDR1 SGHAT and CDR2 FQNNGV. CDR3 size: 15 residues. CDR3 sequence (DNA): TGTGCCAGCAGCTACCCGAGGGCTAGCGGGAGTGAGCAGTACTTC. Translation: CASSYPRASGSEQYF.

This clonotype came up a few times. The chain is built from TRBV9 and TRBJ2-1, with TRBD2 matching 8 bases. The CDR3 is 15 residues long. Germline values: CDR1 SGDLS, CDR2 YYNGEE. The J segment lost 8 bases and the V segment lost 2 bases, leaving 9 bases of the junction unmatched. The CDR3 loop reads CASSVRSGSDDEQFF. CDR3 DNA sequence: TGTGCCAGCAGCGTCCGAAGCGGGAGTGATGATGAGCAGTTCTTC.

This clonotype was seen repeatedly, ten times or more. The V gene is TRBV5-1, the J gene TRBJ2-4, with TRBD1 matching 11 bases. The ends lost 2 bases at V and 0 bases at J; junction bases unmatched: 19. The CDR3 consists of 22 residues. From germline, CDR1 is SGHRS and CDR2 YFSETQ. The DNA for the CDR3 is TGCGCCAGCAGCTTCCGGACAGGGGGCGAAGGGGTGGCTGCCTTAGCCAAAAACATTCAGTACTTC. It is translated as CASSFRTGGEGVAALAKNIQYF.

CDR3 sequence reads: CATSFPTGGVWQETQYF. The CDR3 DNA sequence: TGTGCCACCAGCTTTCCGACAGGGGGAGTATGGCAGGAGACCCAGTACTTC. The V and J genes are TRBV15 and TRBJ2-5; 9 bases agree with TRBD1. After removal of 5 bases from V and 5 bases from J, the junction contained 15 bases not matched to a gene. CDR1 is LNHNV, CDR2 YYDKDF, per germline (reference sequence). The CDR3 extends over 17 amino acids.

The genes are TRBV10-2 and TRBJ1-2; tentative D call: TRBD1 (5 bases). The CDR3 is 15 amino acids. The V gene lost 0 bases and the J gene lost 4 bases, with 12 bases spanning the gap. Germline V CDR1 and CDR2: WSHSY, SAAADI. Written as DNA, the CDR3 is TGCGCCAGCAGTGAGTCGATCCAGGGCACCTATGGCTACACCTTC. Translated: CASSESIQGTYGYTF.

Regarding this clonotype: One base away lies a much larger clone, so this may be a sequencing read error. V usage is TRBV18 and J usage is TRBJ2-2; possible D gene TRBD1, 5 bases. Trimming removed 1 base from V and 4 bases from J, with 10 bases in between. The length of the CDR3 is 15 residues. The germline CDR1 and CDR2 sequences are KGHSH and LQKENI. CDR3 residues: CASSPQGPSTGELFF. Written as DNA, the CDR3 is TGTGCCAGCTCACCACAGGGGCCGAGCACCGGGGAGCTGTTTTTT.

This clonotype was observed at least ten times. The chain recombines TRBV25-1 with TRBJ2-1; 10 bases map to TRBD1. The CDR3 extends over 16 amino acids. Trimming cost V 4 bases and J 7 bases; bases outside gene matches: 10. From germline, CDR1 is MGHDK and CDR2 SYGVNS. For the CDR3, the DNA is TGTGCCAGCAGTGTTGGGACAGGGGAGATCAGGAATGAGCAGTTCTTC. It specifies CASSVGTGEIRNEQFF.

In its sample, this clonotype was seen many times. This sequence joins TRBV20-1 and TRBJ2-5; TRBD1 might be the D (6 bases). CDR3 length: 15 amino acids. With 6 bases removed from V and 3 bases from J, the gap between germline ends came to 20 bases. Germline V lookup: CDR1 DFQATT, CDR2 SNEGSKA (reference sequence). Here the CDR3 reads CSAPEQGPWEETQYF. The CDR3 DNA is TGCAGTGCCCCCGAACAGGGACCATGGGAAGAGACCCAGTACTTC.

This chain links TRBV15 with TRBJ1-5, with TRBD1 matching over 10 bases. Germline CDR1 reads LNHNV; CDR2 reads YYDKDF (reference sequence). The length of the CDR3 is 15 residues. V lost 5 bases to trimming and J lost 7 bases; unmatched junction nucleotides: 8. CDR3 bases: TGTGCCACCAGCCCTCAGGGGACAGGGGACCAGCCCCAGCATTTT. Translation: CATSPQGTGDQPQHF.

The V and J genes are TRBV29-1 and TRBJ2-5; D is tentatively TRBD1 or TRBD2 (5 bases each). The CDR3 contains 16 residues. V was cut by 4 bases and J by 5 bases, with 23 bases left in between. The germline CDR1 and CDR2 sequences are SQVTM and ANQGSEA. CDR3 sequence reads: CSVGVGFGDPIETQYF. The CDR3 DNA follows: TGCAGCGTTGGGGTAGGATTCGGGGACCCTATCGAGACCCAGTACTTC.

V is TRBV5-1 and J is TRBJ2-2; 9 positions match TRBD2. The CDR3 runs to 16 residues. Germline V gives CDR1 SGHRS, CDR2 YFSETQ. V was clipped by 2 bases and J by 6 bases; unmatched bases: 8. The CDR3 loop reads CASSFVKTSGPGELFF. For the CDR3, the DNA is TGCGCCAGCAGCTTCGTGAAGACTAGCGGTCCCGGGGAGCTGTTTTTT.

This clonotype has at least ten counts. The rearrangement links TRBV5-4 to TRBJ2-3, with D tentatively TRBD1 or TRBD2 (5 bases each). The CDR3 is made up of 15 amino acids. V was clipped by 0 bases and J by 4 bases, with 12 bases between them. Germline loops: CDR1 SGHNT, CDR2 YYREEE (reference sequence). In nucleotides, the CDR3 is TGTGCCAGCAGCTTGGGCGGGTCACAGGCAGATACGCAGTATTTT. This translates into CASSLGGSQADTQYF.

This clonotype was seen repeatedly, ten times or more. The chain's CDR3 is CSVVFGRAYEQYF. The CDR3 nucleotides read TGCAGCGTTGTATTTGGGCGTGCCTACGAGCAGTACTTC. The rearrangement uses TRBV29-1 and TRBJ2-7; D unclear. CDR3 length equals 13 residues. V was pared by 4 bases and J by 2 bases, with 12 bases between. CDR1 SQVTM and CDR2 ANQGSEA come from the germline V gene.

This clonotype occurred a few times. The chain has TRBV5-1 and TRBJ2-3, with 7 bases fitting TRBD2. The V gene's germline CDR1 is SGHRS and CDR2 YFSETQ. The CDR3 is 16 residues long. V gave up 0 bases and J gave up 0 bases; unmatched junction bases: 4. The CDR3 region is CASSLEAGPSTDTQYF. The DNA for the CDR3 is TGCGCCAGCAGCTTGGAAGCGGGACCTAGCACAGATACGCAGTATTTT.

The CDR3 DNA is TGCAGTGCTAGAAGACCGGGGTCCAGCTCCTACAATGAGCAGTTCTTC. This sequence encodes CSARRPGSSSYNEQFF. The chain uses TRBV20-1 and TRBJ2-1; perhaps TRBD2 as D (5 bases). V gave up 2 bases and J gave up 0 bases, with 14 bases separating them. The germline V gene has CDR1 DFQATT and CDR2 SNEGSKA (reference sequence). This CDR3 spans 16 amino acids.

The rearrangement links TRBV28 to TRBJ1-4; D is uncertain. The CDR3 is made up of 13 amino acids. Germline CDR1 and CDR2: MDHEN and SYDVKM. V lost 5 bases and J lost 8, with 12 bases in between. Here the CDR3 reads CASSQRRGEKLFF. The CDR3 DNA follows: TGTGCCAGCAGTCAGAGGCGAGGAGAAAAACTGTTTTTT.

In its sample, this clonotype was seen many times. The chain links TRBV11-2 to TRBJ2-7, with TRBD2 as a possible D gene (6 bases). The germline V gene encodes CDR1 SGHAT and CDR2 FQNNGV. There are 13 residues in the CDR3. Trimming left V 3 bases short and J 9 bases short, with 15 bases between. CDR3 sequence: CASSFGTGTGQYF. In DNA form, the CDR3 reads TGTGCCAGCAGCTTTGGGACTGGTACAGGGCAGTACTTC.

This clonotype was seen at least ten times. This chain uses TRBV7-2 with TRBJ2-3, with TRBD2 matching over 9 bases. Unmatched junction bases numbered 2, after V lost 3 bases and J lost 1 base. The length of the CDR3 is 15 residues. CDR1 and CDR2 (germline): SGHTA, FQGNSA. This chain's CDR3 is CASSFRTSGTDTQYF. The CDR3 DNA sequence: TGTGCCAGCAGCTTCCGGACTAGCGGCACAGATACGCAGTATTTT.

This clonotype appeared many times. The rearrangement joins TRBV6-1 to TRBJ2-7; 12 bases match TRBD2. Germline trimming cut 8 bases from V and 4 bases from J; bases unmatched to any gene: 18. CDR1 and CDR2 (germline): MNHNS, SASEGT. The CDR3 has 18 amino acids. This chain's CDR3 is CASPKWTGTSGPKYEQYF. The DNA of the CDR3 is TGTGCCAGCCCGAAGTGGACGGGGACTAGCGGGCCCAAATACGAGCAGTACTTC.

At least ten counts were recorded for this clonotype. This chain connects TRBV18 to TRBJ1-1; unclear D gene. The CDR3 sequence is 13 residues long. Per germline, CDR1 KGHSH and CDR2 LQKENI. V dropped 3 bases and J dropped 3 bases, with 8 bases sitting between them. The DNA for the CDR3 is TGTGCCAGCTCACCCTCCGGATACACTGAAGCTTTCTTT. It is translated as CASSPSGYTEAFF. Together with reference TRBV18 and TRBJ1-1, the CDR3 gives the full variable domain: NAGVMQNPRHLVRRRGQEARLRCSPMKGHSHVYWYRQLPEEGLKFMVYLQKENIIDESGMPKERFSAEFPKEGPSILRIQQVVRGDSAAYFCASSPSGYTEAFFGQGTRLTVV.

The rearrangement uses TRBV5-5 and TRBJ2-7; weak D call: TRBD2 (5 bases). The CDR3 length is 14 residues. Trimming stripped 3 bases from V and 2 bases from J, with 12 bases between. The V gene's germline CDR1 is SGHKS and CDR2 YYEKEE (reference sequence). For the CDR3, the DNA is TGTGCCAGCAGCTCCCGGGGTCCCCCCTACGAGCAGTACTTC. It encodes CASSSRGPPYEQYF.

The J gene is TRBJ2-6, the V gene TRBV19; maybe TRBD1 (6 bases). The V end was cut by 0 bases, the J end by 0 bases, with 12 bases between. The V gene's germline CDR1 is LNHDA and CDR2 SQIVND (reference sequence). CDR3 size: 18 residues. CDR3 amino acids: CASSIEGRGFSGANVLTF. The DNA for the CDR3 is TGTGCCAGTAGTATAGAGGGCAGGGGCTTCTCTGGGGCCAACGTCCTGACTTTC.

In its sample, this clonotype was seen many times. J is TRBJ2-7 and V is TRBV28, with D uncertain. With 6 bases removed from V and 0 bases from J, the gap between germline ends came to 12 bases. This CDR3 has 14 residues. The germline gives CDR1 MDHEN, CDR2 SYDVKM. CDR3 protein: CASSPPANSYEQYF. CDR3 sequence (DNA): TGTGCCAGCAGCCCCCCGGCAAACTCCTACGAGCAGTACTTC.

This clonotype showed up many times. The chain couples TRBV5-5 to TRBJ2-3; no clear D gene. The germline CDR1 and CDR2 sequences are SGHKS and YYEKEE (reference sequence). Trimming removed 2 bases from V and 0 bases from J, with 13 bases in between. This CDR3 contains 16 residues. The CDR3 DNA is TGTGCCAGCAGCTTCTGGGTGGGGTTTAGCACAGATACGCAGTATTTT. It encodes CASSFWVGFSTDTQYF.

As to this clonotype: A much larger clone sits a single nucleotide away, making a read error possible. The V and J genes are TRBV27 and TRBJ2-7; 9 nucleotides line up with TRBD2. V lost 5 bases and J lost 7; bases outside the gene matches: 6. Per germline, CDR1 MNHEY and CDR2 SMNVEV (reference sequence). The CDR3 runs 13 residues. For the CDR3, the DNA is TGTGCCAGCAGTCGGCGGGAGGGCAATGAGCAGTACTTC. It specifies CASSRREGNEQYF.